This TCR beta chain was obtained from a study of cytomegalovirus exposure and HLA in healthy donors. Concerning this clone itself: Its antigen remains unidentified.

Broader study findings: An analysis done earlier found most TCR beta V segments productive about 87% or about 30% of the time. Associated with cytomegalovirus, according to the listing, were 150 to 200 TCR beta chains. Reported results showed that the classifier diagnosed cytomegalovirus status with high specificity and sensitivity.

The PCR was carried out with 60 Vbeta primers and 13 Jbeta primers. Clones were sequenced by immunoSEQ multiplex PCR, and TCRdb holds only the in-frame ones, with some missing. The sample holds 150,000 to 200,000 clones; roughly 86% are singletons and the top ten take about 1.7%. This TCR came from a woman between 18 and 29 years old in good health and CMV-seronegative. Sequencing used PBMCs.

The CDR3 sequence is CASSHRGGLSGANVLTF. The CDR3 DNA sequence: TGTGCCAGCAGCCACAGAGGGGGCCTCTCTGGGGCCAACGTCCTGACTTTC. J is TRBJ2-6 and V is TRBV7-9, with 7 bases fitting TRBD1. V gave up 5 bases and J gave up 0 bases; unmatched junction bases: 7. This CDR3 contains 17 residues. CDR1 is SEHNR, CDR2 FQNEAQ, per germline (reference sequence). The full variable domain, with the rest looked up from reference TRBV7-9 and TRBJ2-6, is DTGVSQNPRHKITKRGQNVTFRCDPISEHNRLYWYRQTLGQGPEFLTYFQNEAQLEKSRLLSDRFSAERPKGSFSTLEIQRTEQGDSAMYLCASSHRGGLSGANVLTFGAGSRLTVL.